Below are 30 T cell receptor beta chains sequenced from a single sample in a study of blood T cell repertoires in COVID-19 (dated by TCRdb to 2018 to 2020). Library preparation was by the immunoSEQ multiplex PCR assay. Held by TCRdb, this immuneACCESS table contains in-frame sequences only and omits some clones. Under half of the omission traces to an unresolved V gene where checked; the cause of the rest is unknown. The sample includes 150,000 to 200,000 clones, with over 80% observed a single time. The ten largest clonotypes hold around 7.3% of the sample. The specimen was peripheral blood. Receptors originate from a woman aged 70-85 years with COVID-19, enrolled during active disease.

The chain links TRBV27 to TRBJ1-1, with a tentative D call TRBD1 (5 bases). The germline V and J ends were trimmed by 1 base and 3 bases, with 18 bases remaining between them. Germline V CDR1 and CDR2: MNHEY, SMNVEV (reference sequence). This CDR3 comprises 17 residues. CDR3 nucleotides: TGTGCCAGCAGTTTATTGGGATCGGCAGGGCTATACACTGAAGCTTTCTTT. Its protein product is CASSLLGSAGLYTEAFF.

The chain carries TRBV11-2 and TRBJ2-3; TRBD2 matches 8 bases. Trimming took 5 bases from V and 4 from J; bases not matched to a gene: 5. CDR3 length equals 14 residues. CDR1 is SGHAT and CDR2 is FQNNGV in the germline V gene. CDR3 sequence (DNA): TGTGCCAGCAGCCCCGGGAGGGGGGCAGATACGCAGTATTTT. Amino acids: CASSPGRGADTQYF.

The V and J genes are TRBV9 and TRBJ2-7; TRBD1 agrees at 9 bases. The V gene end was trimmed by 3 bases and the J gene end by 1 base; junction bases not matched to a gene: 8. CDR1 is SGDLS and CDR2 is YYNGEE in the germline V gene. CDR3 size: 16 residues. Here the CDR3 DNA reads TGTGCCAGCAGCGCATATGGACAGGGGCTTTCCTACGAGCAGTACTTC. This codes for CASSAYGQGLSYEQYF.

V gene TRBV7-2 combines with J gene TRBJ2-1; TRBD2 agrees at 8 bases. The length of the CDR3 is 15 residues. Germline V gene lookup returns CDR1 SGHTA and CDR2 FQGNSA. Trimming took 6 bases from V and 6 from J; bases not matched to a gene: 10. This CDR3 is CASRQSGSVGNEQFF. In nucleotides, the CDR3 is TGTGCCAGCAGACAAAGCGGGAGTGTCGGCAATGAGCAGTTCTTC.

The CDR3 sequence is CACNRGNQPQHF. DNA of the CDR3: TGTGCCTGCAATCGGGGGAATCAGCCCCAGCATTTT. The chain employs TRBV30 and TRBJ1-5; weak D call: TRBD1 (5 bases). CDR1 and CDR2 from the germline V gene are GTSNPN and SVGIG (reference sequence). V lost 6 bases, J lost 4 bases, and 10 bases lay in between. The CDR3 consists of 12 residues.

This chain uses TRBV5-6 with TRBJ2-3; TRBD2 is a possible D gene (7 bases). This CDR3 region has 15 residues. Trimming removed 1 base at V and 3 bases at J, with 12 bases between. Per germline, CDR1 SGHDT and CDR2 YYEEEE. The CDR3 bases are TGTGCCAGCAGCTTGCGGGGGGCAGAAACAGATACGCAGTATTTT. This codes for CASSLRGAETDTQYF.

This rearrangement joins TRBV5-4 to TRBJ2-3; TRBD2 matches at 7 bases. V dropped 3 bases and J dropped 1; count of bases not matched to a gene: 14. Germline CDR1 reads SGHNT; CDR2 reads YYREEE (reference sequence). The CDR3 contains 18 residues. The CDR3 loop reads CASSYGRGGSTGTDTQYF. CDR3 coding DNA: TGTGCCAGCAGCTACGGCCGGGGCGGGAGTACCGGCACAGATACGCAGTATTTT.

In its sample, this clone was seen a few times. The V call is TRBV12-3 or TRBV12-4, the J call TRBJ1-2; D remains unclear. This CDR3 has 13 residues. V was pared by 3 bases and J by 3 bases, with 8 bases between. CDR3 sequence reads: CASSFDGDYGYTF. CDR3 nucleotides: TGTGCCAGCAGTTTTGACGGAGACTATGGCTACACCTTC.

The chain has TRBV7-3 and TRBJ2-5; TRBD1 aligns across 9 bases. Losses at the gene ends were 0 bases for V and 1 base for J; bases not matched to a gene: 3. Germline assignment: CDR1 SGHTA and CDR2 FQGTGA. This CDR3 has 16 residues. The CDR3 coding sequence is TGTGCCAGCAGCTTAACGGCGACAGGGGGCCAAGAGACCCAGTACTTC. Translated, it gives CASSLTATGGQETQYF.

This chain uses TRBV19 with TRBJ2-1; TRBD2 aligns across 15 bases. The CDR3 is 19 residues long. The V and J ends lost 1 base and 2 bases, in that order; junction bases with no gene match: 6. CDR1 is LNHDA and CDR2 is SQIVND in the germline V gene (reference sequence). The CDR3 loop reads CASSIAGLAGGLTYNEQFF. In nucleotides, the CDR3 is TGTGCCAGTAGTATAGCGGGACTAGCGGGAGGTTTGACCTACAATGAGCAGTTCTTC.

CDR3 loop: CAWSPPRLLTGELFF. The CDR3 region has the DNA TGTGCCTGGAGTCCTCCGAGACTCCTCACCGGGGAGCTGTTTTTT. This chain joins TRBV30 and TRBJ2-2, with D hard to call. Germline-derived CDR1 and CDR2 are GTSNPN and SVGIG (reference sequence). The germline V and J ends were trimmed by 2 bases and 4 bases, with 14 bases remaining between them. The CDR3 is 15 amino acids.

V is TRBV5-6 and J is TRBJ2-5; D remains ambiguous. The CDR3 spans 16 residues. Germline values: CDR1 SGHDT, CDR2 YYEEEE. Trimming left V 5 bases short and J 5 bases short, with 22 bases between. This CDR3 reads CASRLGEFRGRETQYF. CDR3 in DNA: TGTGCCAGCAGACTGGGTGAATTTAGAGGTCGGGAGACCCAGTACTTC. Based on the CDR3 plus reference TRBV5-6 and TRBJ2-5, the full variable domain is DAGVTQSPTHLIKTRGQQVTLRCSPKSGHDTVSWYQQALGQGPQFIFQYYEEEERQRGNFPDRFSGHQFPNYSSELNVNALLLGDSALYLCASRLGEFRGRETQYFGPGTRLLVL.

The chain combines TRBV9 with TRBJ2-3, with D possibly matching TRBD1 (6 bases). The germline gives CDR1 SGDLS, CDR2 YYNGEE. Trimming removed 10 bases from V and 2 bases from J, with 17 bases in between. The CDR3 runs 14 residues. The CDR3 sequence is CAVSKRGNTDTQYF. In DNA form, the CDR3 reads TGTGCCGTCTCAAAAAGGGGGAACACAGATACGCAGTATTTT.

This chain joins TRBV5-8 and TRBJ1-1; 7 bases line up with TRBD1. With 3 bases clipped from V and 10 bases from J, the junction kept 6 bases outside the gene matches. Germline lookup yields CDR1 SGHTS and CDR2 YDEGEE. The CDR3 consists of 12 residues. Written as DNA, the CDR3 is TGTGCCAGCAGCTCTGGGCGACAGGGAGCTTTCTTT. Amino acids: CASSSGRQGAFF.

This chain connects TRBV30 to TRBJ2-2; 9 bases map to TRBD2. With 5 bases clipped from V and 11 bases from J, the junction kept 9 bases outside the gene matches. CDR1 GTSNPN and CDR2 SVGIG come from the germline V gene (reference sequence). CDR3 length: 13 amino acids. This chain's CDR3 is CAWSLSGRGELFF. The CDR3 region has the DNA TGTGCCTGGTCCCTTAGCGGGAGAGGAGAGCTGTTTTTT. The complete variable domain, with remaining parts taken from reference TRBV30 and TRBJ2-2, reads SQTIHQWPATLVQPVGSPLSLECTVEGTSNPNLYWYRQAAGRGLQLLFYSVGIGQISSEVPQNLSASRPQDRQFILSSKKLLLSDSGFYLCAWSLSGRGELFFGEGSRLTVL.

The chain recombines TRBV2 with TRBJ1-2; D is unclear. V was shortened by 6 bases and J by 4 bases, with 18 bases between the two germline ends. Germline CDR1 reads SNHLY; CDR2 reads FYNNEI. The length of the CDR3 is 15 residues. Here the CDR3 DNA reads TGTGCCAGCAGCAGCCAATCACAGATTCGCTATGGCTACACCTTC. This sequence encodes CASSSQSQIRYGYTF. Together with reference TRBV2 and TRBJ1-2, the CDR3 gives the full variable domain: EPEVTQTPSHQVTQMGQEVILRCVPISNHLYFYWYRQILGQKVEFLVSFYNNEISEKSEIFDDQFSVERPDGSNFTLKIRSTKLEDSAMYFCASSSQSQIRYGYTFGSGTRLTVV.

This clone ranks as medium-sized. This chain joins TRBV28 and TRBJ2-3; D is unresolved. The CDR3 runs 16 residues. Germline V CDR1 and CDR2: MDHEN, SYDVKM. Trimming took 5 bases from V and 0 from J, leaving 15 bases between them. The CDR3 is CASSPLSRLSTDTQYF. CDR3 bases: TGTGCCAGCAGTCCCCTATCCCGTCTTAGCACAGATACGCAGTATTTT.

CDR3 loop: CASSPLGSGKDNEQFF. In DNA, the CDR3 is TGTGCCAGCAGCCCTCTAGGGAGCGGGAAGGACAATGAGCAGTTCTTC. The V gene is TRBV6-2 or TRBV6-3, the J gene TRBJ2-1, with 7 positions matching TRBD2. Germline V gives CDR1 MNHEY, CDR2 SVGEGT. The trim removed 6 bases at V and 5 bases at J, leaving 13 bases unmatched. The CDR3 contains 16 residues.

The CDR3 nucleotides read TGTGCCAGCAGCCGCACCCGGGGGGGGGCTGGGAGGAGTACGCAGTATTTT. It codes for CASSRTRGGAGRSTQYF. The chain combines TRBV7-2 with TRBJ2-3, with 8 bases fitting TRBD2. The CDR3 extends over 17 amino acids. The V segment lost 5 bases and the J segment 8 bases; nucleotides outside the gene matches: 18. In germline, CDR1 is SGHTA, CDR2 FQGNSA.

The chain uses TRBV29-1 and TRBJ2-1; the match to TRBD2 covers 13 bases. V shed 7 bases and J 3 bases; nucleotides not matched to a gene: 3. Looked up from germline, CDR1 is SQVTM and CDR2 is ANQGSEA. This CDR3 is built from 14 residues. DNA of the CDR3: TGCAGCGCCCGGACTAGCGGGAGCTACAATGAGCAGTTCTTC. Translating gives CSARTSGSYNEQFF.

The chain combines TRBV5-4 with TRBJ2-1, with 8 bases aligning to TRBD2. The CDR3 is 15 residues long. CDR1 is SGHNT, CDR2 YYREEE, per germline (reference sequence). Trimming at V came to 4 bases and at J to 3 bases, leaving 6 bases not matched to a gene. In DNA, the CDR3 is TGTGCCAGCAGCGAAAGGAGCGGGAGCTACAATGAGCAGTTCTTC. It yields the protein CASSERSGSYNEQFF.

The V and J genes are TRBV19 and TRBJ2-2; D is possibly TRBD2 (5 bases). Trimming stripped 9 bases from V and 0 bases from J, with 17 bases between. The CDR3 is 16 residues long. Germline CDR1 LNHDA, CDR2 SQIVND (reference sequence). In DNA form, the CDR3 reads TGTGCCAGCAAGGCTCCGGACTTGTCGAACACCGGGGAGCTGTTTTTT. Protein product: CASKAPDLSNTGELFF.

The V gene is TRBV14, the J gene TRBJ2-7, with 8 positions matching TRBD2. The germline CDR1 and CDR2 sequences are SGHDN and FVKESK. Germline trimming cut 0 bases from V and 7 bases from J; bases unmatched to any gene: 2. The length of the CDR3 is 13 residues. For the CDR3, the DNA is TGTGCCAGCAGCCAAGATCGCGGGGGGGAGCAGTACTTC. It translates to CASSQDRGGEQYF.

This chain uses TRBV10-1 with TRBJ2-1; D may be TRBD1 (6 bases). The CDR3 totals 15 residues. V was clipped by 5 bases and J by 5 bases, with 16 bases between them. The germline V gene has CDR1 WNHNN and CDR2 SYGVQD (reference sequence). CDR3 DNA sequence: TGCGCCAGCAGTTTCGACAGGCCCCCTGACAATGAGCAGTTCTTC. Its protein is CASSFDRPPDNEQFF.

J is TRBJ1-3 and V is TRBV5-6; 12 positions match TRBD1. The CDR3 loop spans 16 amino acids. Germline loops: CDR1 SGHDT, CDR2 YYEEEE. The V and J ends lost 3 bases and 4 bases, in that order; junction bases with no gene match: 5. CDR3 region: CASSSGQGARGNTIYF. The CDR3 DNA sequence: TGTGCCAGCAGCTCGGGACAGGGGGCGCGAGGAAACACCATATATTTT. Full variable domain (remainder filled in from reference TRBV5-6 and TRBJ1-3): DAGVTQSPTHLIKTRGQQVTLRCSPKSGHDTVSWYQQALGQGPQFIFQYYEEEERQRGNFPDRFSGHQFPNYSSELNVNALLLGDSALYLCASSSGQGARGNTIYFGEGSWLTVV.

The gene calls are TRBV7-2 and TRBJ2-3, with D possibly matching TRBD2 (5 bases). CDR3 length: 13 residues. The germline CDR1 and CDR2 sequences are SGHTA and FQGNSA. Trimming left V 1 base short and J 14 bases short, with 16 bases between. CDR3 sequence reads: CASSLERASRGYF. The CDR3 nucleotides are TGTGCCAGCAGCTTAGAACGGGCTAGCCGGGGGTATTTT.

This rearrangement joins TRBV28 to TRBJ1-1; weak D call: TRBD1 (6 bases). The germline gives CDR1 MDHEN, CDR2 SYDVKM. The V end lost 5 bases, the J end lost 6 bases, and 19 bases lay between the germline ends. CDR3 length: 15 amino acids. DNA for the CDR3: TGTGCCAGCAGTCTTACGACAGGCGGAACTGCTGAAGCTTTCTTT. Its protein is CASSLTTGGTAEAFF.

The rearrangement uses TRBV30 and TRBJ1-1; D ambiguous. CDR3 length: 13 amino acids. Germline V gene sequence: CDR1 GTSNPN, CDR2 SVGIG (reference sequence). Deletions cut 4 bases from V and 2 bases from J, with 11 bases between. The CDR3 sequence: CAWTKPINTEAFF. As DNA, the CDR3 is TGTGCCTGGACAAAGCCTATTAACACTGAAGCTTTCTTT.

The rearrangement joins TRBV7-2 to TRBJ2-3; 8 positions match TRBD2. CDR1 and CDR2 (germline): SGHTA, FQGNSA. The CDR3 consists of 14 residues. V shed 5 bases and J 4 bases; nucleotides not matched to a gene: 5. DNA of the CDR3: TGTGCCAGCAGCCTGGGACTAGTCCCAGATACGCAGTATTTT. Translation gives CASSLGLVPDTQYF. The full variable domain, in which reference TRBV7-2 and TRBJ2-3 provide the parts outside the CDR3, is GAGVSQSPSNKVTEKGKDVELRCDPISGHTALYWYRQSLGQGLEFLIYFQGNSAPDKSGLPSDRFSAERTGGSVSTLTIQRTQQEDSAVYLCASSLGLVPDTQYFGPGTRLTVL.

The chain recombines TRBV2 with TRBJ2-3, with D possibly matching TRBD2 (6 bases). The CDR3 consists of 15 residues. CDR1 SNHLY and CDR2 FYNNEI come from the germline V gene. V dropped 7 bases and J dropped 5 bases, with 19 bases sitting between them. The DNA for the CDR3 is TGTGCCAGCACTCTGGAGGGGACCGAAGGAGATACGCAGTATTTT. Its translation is CASTLEGTEGDTQYF. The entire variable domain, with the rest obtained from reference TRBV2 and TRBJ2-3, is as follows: EPEVTQTPSHQVTQMGQEVILRCVPISNHLYFYWYRQILGQKVEFLVSFYNNEISEKSEIFDDQFSVERPDGSNFTLKIRSTKLEDSAMYFCASTLEGTEGDTQYFGPGTRLTVL.